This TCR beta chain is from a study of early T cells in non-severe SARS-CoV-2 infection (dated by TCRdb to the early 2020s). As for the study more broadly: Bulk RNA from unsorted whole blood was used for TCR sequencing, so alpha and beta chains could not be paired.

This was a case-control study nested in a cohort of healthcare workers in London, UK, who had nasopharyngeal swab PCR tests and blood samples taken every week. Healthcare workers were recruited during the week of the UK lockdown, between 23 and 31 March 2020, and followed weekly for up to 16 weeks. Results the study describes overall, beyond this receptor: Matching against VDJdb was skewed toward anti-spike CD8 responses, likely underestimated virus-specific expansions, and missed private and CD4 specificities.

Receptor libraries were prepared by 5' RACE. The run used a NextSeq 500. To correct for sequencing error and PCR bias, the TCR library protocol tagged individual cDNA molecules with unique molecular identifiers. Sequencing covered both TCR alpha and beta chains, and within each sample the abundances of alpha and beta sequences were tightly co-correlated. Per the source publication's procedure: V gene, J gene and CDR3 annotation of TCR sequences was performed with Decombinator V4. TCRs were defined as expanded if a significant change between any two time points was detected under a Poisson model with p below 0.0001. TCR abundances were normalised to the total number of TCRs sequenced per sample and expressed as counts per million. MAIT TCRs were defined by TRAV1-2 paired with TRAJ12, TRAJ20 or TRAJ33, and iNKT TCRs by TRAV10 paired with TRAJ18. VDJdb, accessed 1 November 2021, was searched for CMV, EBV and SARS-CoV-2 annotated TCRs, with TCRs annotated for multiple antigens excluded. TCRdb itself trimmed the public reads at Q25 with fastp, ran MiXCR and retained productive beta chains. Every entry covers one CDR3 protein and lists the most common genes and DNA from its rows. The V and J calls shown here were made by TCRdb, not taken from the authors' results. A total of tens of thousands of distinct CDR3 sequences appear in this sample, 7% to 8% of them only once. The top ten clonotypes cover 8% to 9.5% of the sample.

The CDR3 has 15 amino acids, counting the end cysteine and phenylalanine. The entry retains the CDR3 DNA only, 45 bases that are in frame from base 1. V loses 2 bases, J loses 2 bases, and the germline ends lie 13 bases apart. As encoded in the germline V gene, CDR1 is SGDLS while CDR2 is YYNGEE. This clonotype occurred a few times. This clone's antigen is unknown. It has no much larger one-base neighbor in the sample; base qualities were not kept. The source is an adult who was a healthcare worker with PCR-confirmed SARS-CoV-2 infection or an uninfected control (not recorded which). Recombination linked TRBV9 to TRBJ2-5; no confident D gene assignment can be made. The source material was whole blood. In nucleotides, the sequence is TGTGCCAGCAGCGTGCGCATGGAGTTACAAGAGACCCAGTACTTC. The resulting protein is CASSVRMELQETQYF.